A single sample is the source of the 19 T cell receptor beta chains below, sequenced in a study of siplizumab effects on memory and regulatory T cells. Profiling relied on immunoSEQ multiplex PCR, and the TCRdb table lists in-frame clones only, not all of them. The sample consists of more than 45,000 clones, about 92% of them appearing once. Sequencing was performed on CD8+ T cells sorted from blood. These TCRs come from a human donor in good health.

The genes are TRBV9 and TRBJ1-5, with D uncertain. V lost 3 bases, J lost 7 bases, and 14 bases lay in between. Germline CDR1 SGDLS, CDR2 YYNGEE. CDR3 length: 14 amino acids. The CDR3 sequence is CASSGAQEDQPQHF. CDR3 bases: TGTGCCAGCAGCGGAGCCCAGGAGGACCAGCCCCAGCATTTT.

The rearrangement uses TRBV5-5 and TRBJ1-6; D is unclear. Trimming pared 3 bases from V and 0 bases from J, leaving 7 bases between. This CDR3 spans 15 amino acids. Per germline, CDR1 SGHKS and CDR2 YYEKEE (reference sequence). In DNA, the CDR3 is TGTGCCAGCAGCTCCAGTAGCTCCTATAATTCACCCCTCCACTTT. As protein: CASSSSSSYNSPLHF.

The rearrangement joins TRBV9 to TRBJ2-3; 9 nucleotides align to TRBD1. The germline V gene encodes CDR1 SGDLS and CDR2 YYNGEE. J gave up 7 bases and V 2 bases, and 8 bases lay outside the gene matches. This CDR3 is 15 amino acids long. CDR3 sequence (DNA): TGTGCCAGCAGCGTCTCCGGGACAGGGAGGAATACGCAGTATTTT. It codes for CASSVSGTGRNTQYF.

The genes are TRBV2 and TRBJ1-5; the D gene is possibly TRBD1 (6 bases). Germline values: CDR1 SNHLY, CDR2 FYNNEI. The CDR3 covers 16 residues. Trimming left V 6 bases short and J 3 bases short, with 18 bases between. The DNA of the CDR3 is TGTGCCAGCAGCGTTACAGGGAAGGATGCCAATCAGCCCCAGCATTTT. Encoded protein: CASSVTGKDANQPQHF.

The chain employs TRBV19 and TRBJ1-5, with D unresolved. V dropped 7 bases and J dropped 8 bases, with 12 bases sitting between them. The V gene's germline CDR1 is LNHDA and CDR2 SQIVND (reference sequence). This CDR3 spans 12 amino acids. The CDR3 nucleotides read TGTGCCAGTACGGTGATCGGGGAGCCCCAGCATTTT. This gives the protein CASTVIGEPQHF. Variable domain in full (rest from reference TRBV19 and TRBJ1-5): DGGITQSPKYLFRKEGQNVTLSCEQNLNHDAMYWYRQDPGQGLRLIYYSQIVNDFQKGDIAEGYSVSREKKESFPLTVTSAQKNPTAFYLCASTVIGEPQHFGDGTRLSIL.

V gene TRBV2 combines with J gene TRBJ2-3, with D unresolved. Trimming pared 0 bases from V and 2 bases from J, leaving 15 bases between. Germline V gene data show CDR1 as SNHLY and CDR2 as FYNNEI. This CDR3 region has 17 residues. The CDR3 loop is CASSEALDGFSTDTQYF. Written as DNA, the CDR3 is TGTGCCAGCAGTGAAGCGCTGGACGGTTTTTCCACAGATACGCAGTATTTT.

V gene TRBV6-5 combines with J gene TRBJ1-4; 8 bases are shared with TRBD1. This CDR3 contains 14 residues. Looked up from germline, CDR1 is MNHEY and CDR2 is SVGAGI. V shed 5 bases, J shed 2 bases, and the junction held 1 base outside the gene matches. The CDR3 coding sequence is TGTGCCAGCAGTACAGGGGGTACTAATGAAAAACTGTTTTTT. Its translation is CASSTGGTNEKLFF.

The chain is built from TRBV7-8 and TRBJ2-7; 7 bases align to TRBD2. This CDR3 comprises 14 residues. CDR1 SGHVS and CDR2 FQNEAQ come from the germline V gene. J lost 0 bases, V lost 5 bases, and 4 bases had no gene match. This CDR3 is CASSGSSGSYEQYF. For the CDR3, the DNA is TGTGCCAGCAGCGGTTCTAGCGGCTCCTACGAGCAGTACTTC.

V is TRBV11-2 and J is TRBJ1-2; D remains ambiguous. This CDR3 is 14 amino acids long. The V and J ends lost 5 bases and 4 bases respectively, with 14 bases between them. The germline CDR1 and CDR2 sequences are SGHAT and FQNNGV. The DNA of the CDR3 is TGTGCCAGCAGCACCCCCAACAGACCCTATGGCTACACCTTC. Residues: CASSTPNRPYGYTF.

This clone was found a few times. The CDR3, as DNA: TGCGCCAGCAGCCAAGAGCGTAGCTCTGGGGCCAACGTCCTGACTTTC. Its protein is CASSQERSSGANVLTF. V usage is TRBV4-3 and J usage is TRBJ2-6; D uncertain. Germline CDR1 reads LGHNA; CDR2 reads YSLEER. V dropped 0 bases and J dropped 0 bases, with 6 bases sitting between them. This CDR3 is 16 amino acids long.

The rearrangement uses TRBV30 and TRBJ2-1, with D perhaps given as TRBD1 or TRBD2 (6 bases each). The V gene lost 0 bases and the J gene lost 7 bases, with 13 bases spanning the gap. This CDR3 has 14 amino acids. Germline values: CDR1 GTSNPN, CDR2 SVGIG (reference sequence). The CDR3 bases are TGTGCCTGGAGTGTACCCCGAGGGGGGAATGAGCAGTTCTTC. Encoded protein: CAWSVPRGGNEQFF.

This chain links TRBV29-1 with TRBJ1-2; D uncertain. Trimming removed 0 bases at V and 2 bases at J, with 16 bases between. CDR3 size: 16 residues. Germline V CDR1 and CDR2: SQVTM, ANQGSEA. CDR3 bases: TGCAGCGTTGAAGACCTCACCCCTTCCCGCAACTATGGCTACACCTTC. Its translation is CSVEDLTPSRNYGYTF.

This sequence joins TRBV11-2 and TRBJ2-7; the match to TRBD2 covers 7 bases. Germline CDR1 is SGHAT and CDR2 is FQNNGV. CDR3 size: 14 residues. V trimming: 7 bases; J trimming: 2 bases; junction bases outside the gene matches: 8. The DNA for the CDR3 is TGTGCCAGCACCCAGCGGGAACACCCCTACGAGCAGTACTTC. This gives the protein CASTQREHPYEQYF.

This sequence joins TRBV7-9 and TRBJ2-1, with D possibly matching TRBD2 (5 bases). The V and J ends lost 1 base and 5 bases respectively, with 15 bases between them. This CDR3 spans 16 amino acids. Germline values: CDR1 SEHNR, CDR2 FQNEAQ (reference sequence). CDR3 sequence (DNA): TGTGCCAGCAGCTTAGGTTCGAGGGCCTGGGACAATGAGCAGTTCTTC. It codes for CASSLGSRAWDNEQFF.

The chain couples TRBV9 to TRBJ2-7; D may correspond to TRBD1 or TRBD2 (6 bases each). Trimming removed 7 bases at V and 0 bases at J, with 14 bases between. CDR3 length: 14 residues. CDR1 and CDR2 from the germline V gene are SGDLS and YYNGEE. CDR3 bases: TGTGCCAGCTCAGCGGAGGGGGACTCCTACGAGCAGTACTTC. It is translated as CASSAEGDSYEQYF.

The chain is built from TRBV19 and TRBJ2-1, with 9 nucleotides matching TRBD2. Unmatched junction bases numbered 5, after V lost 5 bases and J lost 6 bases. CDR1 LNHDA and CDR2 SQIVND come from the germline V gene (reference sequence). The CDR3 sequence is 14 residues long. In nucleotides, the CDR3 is TGTGCCAGTAGTGTAGCGGGAGTGGGCAATGAGCAGTTCTTC. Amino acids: CASSVAGVGNEQFF.

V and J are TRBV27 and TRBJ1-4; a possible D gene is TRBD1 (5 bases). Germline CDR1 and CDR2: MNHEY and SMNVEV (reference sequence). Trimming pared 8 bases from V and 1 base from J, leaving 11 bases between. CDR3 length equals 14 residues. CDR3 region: CASGAWRTNEKLFF. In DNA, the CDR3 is TGTGCCAGCGGGGCCTGGAGAACTAATGAAAAACTGTTTTTT.

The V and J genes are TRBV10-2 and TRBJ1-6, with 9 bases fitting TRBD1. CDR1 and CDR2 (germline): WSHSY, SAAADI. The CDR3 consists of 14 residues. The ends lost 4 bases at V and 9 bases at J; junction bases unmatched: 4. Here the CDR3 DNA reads TGCGCCAGCAGTGGGGACAGGGTCAGTTCACCCCTCCACTTT. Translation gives CASSGDRVSSPLHF.

DNA of the CDR3: TGCGCCAGCAGTTGGAGGGCCGGCGAGCAGTACTTC. Residues: CASSWRAGEQYF. The gene calls are TRBV5-1 and TRBJ2-5, with TRBD2 as a possible D gene (6 bases). TRBJ2-7 explains the end of the DNA better; the J call may be wrong. CDR1 and CDR2 (germline): SGHRS, YFSETQ. There are 12 residues in the CDR3.